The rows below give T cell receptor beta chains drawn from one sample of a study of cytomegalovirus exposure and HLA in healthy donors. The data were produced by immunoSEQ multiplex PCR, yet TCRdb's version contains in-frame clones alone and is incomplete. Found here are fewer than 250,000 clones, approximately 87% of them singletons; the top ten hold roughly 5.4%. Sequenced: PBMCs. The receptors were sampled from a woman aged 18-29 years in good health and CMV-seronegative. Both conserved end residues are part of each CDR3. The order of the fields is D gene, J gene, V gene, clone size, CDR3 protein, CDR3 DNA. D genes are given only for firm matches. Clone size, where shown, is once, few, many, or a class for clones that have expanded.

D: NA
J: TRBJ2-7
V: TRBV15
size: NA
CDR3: CATSKRGFSYEQYF
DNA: TGTGCCACCAGCAAGCGAGGTTTCTCCTACGAGCAGTACTTC

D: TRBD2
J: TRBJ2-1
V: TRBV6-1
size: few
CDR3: CASSETPGLAYNEQFF
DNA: TGTGCCAGCAGTGAAACCCCGGGACTAGCCTACAATGAGCAGTTCTTC

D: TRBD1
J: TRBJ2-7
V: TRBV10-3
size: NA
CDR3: CAISATTGGYEQYF
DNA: TGTGCCATCAGCGCAACTACAGGGGGTTACGAGCAGTACTTC

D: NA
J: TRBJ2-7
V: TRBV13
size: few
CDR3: CASSSPTDPAGYEQYF
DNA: TGTGCCAGCAGCTCCCCCACTGACCCGGCGGGTTACGAGCAGTACTTC

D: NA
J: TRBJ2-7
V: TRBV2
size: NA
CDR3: CASLPTASRFYEQYF
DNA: TGTGCCAGCTTACCCACGGCGTCCAGGTTCTACGAGCAGTACTTC

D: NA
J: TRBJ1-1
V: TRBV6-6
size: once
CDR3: CASGMGTEAFF
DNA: TGTGCCAGCGGGATGGGCACTGAAGCTTTCTTT

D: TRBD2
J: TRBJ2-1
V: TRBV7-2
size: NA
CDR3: CASSLATLAGQFSSYNEQFF
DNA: TGTGCCAGCAGCTTAGCCACGCTAGCGGGTCAATTCAGCTCCTACAATGAGCAGTTCTTC

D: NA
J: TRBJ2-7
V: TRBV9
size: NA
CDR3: CASSVGSGITYEQYF
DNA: TGTGCCAGCAGCGTTGGTTCAGGGATCACCTACGAGCAGTACTTC

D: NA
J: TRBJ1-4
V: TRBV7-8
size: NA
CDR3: CASSLGDPGSEKLFF
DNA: TGTGCCAGCAGCTTAGGGGACCCGGGGAGTGAAAAACTGTTTTTT

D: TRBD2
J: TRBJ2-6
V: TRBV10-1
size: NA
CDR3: CASSEGGAGANVLTF
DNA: TGCGCCAGCAGTGAGGGGGGGGCTGGGGCCAACGTCCTGACTTTC

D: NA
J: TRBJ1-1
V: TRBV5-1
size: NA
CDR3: CASSLSDRDTEAFF
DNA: TGCGCCAGCAGCTTATCAGATCGGGACACTGAAGCTTTCTTT

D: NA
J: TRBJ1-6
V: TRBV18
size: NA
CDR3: CASSLQGDNSPLHF
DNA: TGTGCCAGCTCACTCCAAGGGGATAATTCACCCCTCCACTTT

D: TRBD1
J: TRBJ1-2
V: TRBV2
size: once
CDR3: CASSVGAGGPHYGYTF
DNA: TGTGCCAGCAGTGTAGGGGCAGGGGGCCCCCACTATGGCTACACCTTC

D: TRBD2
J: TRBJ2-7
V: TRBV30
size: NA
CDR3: CAWTTSGGAREQYF
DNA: TGTGCCTGGACTACTAGCGGGGGGGCGAGGGAGCAGTACTTC

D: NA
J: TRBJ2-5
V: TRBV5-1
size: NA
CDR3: CASSLAGTQYF
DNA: TGCGCCAGCAGCTTGGCAGGGACCCAGTACTTC

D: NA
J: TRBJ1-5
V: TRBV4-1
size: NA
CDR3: CASSQTLAQGYSNQPQHF
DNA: TGCGCCAGCAGCCAAACCCTGGCCCAGGGCTATAGCAATCAGCCCCAGCATTTT

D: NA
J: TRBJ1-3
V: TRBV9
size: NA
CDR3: CASSAPEDTIYF
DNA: TGTGCCAGCAGCGCCCCCGAGGACACCATATATTTT

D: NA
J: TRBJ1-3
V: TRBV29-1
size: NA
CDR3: CSVETPSGNTIYF
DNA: TGCAGCGTTGAAACACCCTCTGGAAACACCATATATTTT

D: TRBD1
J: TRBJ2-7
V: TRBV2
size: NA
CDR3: CASSYTLGQGAYEQYF
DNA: TGTGCCAGCAGCTACACCCTAGGACAGGGGGCCTACGAGCAGTACTTC

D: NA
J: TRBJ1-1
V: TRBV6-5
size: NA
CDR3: CASSRDGNTEAFF
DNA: TGTGCCAGCAGCAGAGACGGGAACACTGAAGCTTTCTTT

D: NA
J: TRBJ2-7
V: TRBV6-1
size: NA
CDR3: CASGSLQGIEQYF
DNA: TGTGCCAGCGGGTCGTTACAGGGAATCGAGCAGTACTTC

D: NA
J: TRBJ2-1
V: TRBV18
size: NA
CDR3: CASSPRTNEQFF
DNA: TGTGCCAGCTCACCTAGGACAAATGAGCAGTTCTTC